This is a list of T cell receptor beta chains from one sample in a study of molecular identifiers for immune sequencing clone quantification. TCRdb re-analysed the PCR reads in MiXCR, keeping a single row per CDR3 protein. This table holds 460,000 or so distinct CDR3 sequences, about a fifth found once. The sample comprised naive CD8+ T cells from blood, with Jurkat cell RNA spiked in. The receptor set was obtained from a human donor in good health. Some libraries in this study had Jurkat cell RNA spiked in. CDR3s include the opening cysteine and the closing phenylalanine or tryptophan. The D gene is left open where the match is weak. The size entry is marked missing in some rows and otherwise reads once, few, many or a size class.

cdr3_aa cdr3_nt d_call clone_size j_call v_call
CASSYAGQGDSNQPQHF TGTGCCAGCAGTTACGCCGGCCAGGGGGATAGCAATCAGCCCCAGCATTTT TRBD1 many TRBJ1-5 TRBV6-6
CASSHDRAGELFF TGTGCCAGCAGCCATGACAGGGCCGGGGAGCTGTTTTTT TRBD1 NA TRBJ2-2 TRBV4-2
CASSRGTSGRYEQYF TGCGCCAGCAGCAGGGGGACTAGCGGGAGGTACGAGCAGTACTTC TRBD2 many TRBJ2-7 TRBV4-1
CASSRDRGYEKLFF TGCGCCAGCAGTCGGGACAGGGGATATGAAAAACTGTTTTTT TRBD1 NA TRBJ1-4 TRBV4-3
CASSMAGRSNQPQHF TGTGCCAGTAGTATGGCAGGGAGGAGCAATCAGCCCCAGCATTTT NA few TRBJ1-5 TRBV19
CAIRRDSRNTDTQYF TGTGCCATCCGGAGGGACTCCCGGAACACAGATACGCAGTATTTT NA NA TRBJ2-3 TRBV12-3/TRBV12-4
CSASPLAGVNSETQYF TGCAGTGCTAGCCCCCTAGCGGGAGTGAATTCAGAGACCCAGTACTTC TRBD2 NA TRBJ2-5 TRBV20-1
CASSQEQHTEAFF TGCGCCAGCAGCCAGGAACAGCACACTGAAGCTTTCTTT NA few TRBJ1-1 TRBV4-3
CAINDGMRDEQFF TGTGCCATCAACGACGGGATGCGTGATGAGCAGTTCTTC NA NA TRBJ2-1 TRBV10-3
CASSDGGGGVPYEQYF TGTGCCAGCAGTGATGGGGGCGGGGGGGTTCCCTACGAGCAGTACTTC TRBD2 NA TRBJ2-7 TRBV2
CASSAHPGQLMNTEAFF TGTGCCAGCAGTGCCCATCCGGGACAGCTCATGAACACTGAAGCTTTCTTT TRBD1 few TRBJ1-1 TRBV25-1
CASSEARVFRVSNQPQHF TGTGCCAGCAGTGAAGCCCGAGTATTCAGGGTCAGCAATCAGCCCCAGCATTTT NA many TRBJ1-5 TRBV6-1
CASSLSLAGVTDTQYF TGTGCCAGCAGTTTATCTCTAGCGGGGGTGACAGATACGCAGTATTTT TRBD2 many TRBJ2-3 TRBV12-3/TRBV12-4
CASTPGRSTEAFF TGTGCCAGCACCCCGGGACGGAGCACTGAAGCTTTCTTT NA many TRBJ1-1 TRBV6-5
CASSQGSVTGELFF TGCGCCAGCAGCCAAGGCTCGGTCACCGGGGAGCTGTTTTTT NA few TRBJ2-2 TRBV4-3
CASSLGLETGVGEQYF TGTGCCAGCAGCTTAGGTCTGGAGACAGGGGTGGGCGAGCAGTACTTC TRBD1 NA TRBJ2-7 TRBV7-6
CASSVSPGAVSHYGYTF TGTGCCAGCAGCGTAAGTCCGGGGGCCGTGAGTCACTATGGCTACACCTTC NA NA TRBJ1-2 TRBV9
CASSVGPDTYEQYF TGTGCCAGCAGCGTAGGTCCAGATACCTACGAGCAGTACTTC NA NA TRBJ2-7 TRBV9
CASVEDRLGTQYF TGTGCCAGCGTAGAGGACCGCCTGGGTACGCAGTATTTT NA many TRBJ2-3 TRBV12-3/TRBV12-4
CASSQDLAAGYNEQFF TGCGCCAGCAGCCAAGATCTCGCAGCTGGATACAATGAGCAGTTCTTC NA few TRBJ2-1 TRBV4-1
CASSQEWQMATNEKLFF TGCGCCAGCAGCCAAGAATGGCAGATGGCGACTAATGAAAAACTGTTTTTT NA NA TRBJ1-4 TRBV4-3
CASSPFGLAGSYEQYF TGTGCCAGCAGTCCTTTCGGACTAGCGGGATCCTACGAGCAGTACTTC TRBD2 many TRBJ2-7 TRBV6-1
CASRKTSGSLDTQYF TGTGCCAGCAGGAAGACTAGCGGGAGTCTAGATACGCAGTATTTT TRBD2 many TRBJ2-3 TRBV6-2/TRBV6-3
CSVEGAENTGELFF TGCAGCGTTGAAGGGGCTGAGAACACCGGGGAGCTGTTTTTT NA many TRBJ2-2 TRBV29-1